This T cell receptor beta chain was recovered during a study of blood T cell repertoires in COVID-19. The table came from immunoSEQ multiplex PCR; TCRdb's copy has only in-frame clones and leaves some out. The repertoire holds over 300,000 clones, approximately 90% seen once, with approximately 0.96% in the top ten. Participants were aged about 18 to 95 years, lived in roughly 25 US areas, and enrolled virtually. In assigning cohorts, the study relied on participant-reported clinical history. The germline V gene encodes CDR1 ENHRY and CDR2 SYGVKD. Trimming cost V 7 bases and J 0 bases, with 17 bases left between them. The CDR3 spans 16 residues.

The source of this sequence is a young woman with acute COVID-19. This chain connects TRBV10-3 to TRBJ2-3, with D perhaps TRBD1 (6 bases). Sequencing was done on a sample of PBMCs or T cells enriched from blood (not recorded which). The CDR3, as DNA: TGTGCCATCATGTCCGGACAGACATTTAGCACAGATACGCAGTATTTT. This encodes CAIMSGQTFSTDTQYF.